This T cell receptor beta chain is drawn from a study of blood T cell repertoires in COVID-19. Overall study: Samples representing acute and convalescent COVID-19 were sourced from the United States, Italy and Spain. Sample material is recorded as cDNA or gDNA derived from T cells, B-cell-depleted T cells, or PBMCs.

During active infection, Seattle patients enrolled and were then monitored through disease. In the authors' workflow: For nucleated cells, counts were estimated from reference gene primer amplification. Sequencing used immunoSEQ multiplex PCR; TCRdb keeps in-frame clones, though not all of them. D and trimming were read from the DNA, whereas the V and J calls and clone size are those reported in that table. The table lists 150,000 to 200,000 clones, around 87% of them singletons, with roughly 2.4% in the top ten. Germline-derived CDR1 and CDR2 are SGHRS and YFSETQ. V lost 4 bases and J lost 7, with 21 bases in between. There are 16 residues in the CDR3.

The receptor was derived from a woman aged 80 or older with COVID-19, enrolled during active disease. Specimen: peripheral blood. This chain uses TRBV5-1 with TRBJ2-1; TRBD1 might be the D (6 bases). CDR3 DNA sequence: TGCGCCAGCAGCCAAGGGACGATACCAGGGGCTAATGAGCAGTTCTTC. This gives the protein CASSQGTIPGANEQFF.